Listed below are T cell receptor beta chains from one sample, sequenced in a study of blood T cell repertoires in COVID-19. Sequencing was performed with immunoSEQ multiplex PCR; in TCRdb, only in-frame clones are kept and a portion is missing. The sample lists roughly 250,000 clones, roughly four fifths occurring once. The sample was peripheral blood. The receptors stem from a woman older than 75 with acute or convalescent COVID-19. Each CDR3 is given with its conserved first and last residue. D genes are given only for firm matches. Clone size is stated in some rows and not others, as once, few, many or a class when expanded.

cdr3_aa: CASSPFQGTEQFF
cdr3_nt: TGTGCCAGCTCACCATTCCAGGGAACTGAGCAGTTCTTC
d_call: NA
clone_size: NA
v_call: TRBV18
j_call: TRBJ2-1

cdr3_aa: CASSLVGTSGSGQFF
cdr3_nt: TGTGCCAGCAGCTTAGTCGGGACTAGCGGGAGTGGGCAGTTCTTC
d_call: TRBD2
clone_size: NA
v_call: TRBV7-2
j_call: TRBJ2-1

cdr3_aa: CAISESTWTSGRHNEQFF
cdr3_nt: TGTGCCATCAGTGAGTCGACATGGACTAGCGGGAGACACAATGAGCAGTTCTTC
d_call: TRBD2
clone_size: NA
v_call: TRBV10-3
j_call: TRBJ2-1

cdr3_aa: CAIITGTSGGILLLAKNIQYF
cdr3_nt: TGTGCCATCATTACCGGGACTAGCGGGGGAATACTCTTACTAGCCAAAAACATTCAGTACTTC
d_call: TRBD2
clone_size: NA
v_call: TRBV10-3
j_call: TRBJ2-4

cdr3_aa: CASSPTGVTGNTIYF
cdr3_nt: TGCGCCAGCAGCCCGACAGGGGTCACTGGAAACACCATATATTTT
d_call: TRBD1
clone_size: NA
v_call: TRBV4-1
j_call: TRBJ1-3

cdr3_aa: CASRRTSGGRNTGELFF
cdr3_nt: TGTGCCAGCAGACGGACTAGCGGGGGGCGGAACACCGGGGAGCTGTTTTTT
d_call: TRBD2
clone_size: few
v_call: TRBV28
j_call: TRBJ2-2

cdr3_aa: CASSFGGNSYEQYF
cdr3_nt: TGTGCCAGCAGTTTTGGGGGGAACTCCTACGAGCAGTACTTC
d_call: NA
clone_size: NA
v_call: TRBV28
j_call: TRBJ2-7

cdr3_aa: CASSGGGDSNQPQHF
cdr3_nt: TGTGCCAGCAGTGGTGGAGGGGATAGCAATCAGCCCCAGCATTTT
d_call: NA
clone_size: NA
v_call: TRBV2
j_call: TRBJ1-5

cdr3_aa: CATSDLSRNYGYTF
cdr3_nt: TGTGCCACCAGTGATTTGAGCAGGAACTATGGCTACACCTTC
d_call: NA
clone_size: NA
v_call: TRBV24-1
j_call: TRBJ1-2

cdr3_aa: CASSLGRGNYGYTF
cdr3_nt: TGTGCCAGCAGCTTGGGCAGGGGCAACTATGGCTACACCTTC
d_call: NA
clone_size: NA
v_call: TRBV11-2
j_call: TRBJ1-2

cdr3_aa: CASSYERLSTDTQYF
cdr3_nt: TGTGCCAGCAGTTACGAGCGGCTAAGCACAGATACGCAGTATTTT
d_call: NA
clone_size: NA
v_call: TRBV6-5
j_call: TRBJ2-3

cdr3_aa: CASSQLAGYEQYF
cdr3_nt: TGTGCCAGCAGCCAACTAGCGGGATACGAGCAGTACTTC
d_call: TRBD2
clone_size: NA
v_call: TRBV3-1/TRBV3-2
j_call: TRBJ2-7

cdr3_aa: CASNYGQNNSPLHF
cdr3_nt: TGTGCCAGTAACTATGGACAGAATAATTCACCCCTCCACTTT
d_call: NA
clone_size: NA
v_call: TRBV19
j_call: TRBJ1-6

cdr3_aa: CASSLRQRTGELFF
cdr3_nt: TGTGCCAGCAGCTTAAGACAGAGAACCGGGGAGCTGTTTTTT
d_call: NA
clone_size: NA
v_call: TRBV7-2
j_call: TRBJ2-2

cdr3_aa: CASSQDGSGGNSPLHF
cdr3_nt: TGCGCCAGCAGCCAAGATGGATCGGGGGGTAATTCACCCCTCCACTTT
d_call: NA
clone_size: NA
v_call: TRBV4-3
j_call: TRBJ1-6

cdr3_aa: CASSVVGRGRPNQPQHF
cdr3_nt: TGTGCCAGCAGCGTAGTAGGCAGGGGGCGCCCCAATCAGCCCCAGCATTTT
d_call: TRBD1
clone_size: NA
v_call: TRBV9
j_call: TRBJ1-5

cdr3_aa: CASSRQGNTEAFF
cdr3_nt: TGTGCCAGCAGCCGACAGGGGAACACTGAAGCTTTCTTT
d_call: TRBD1
clone_size: few
v_call: TRBV12-3/TRBV12-4
j_call: TRBJ1-1

cdr3_aa: CASSLEGGGVAKNIQYF
cdr3_nt: TGTGCCAGCAGCTTAGAGGGAGGGGGAGTAGCCAAAAACATTCAGTACTTC
d_call: NA
clone_size: NA
v_call: TRBV7-2
j_call: TRBJ2-4

cdr3_aa: CASSLGRAGGANEQFF
cdr3_nt: TGTGCCAGCAGTCTGGGACGCGCCGGGGGGGCAAATGAGCAGTTCTTC
d_call: TRBD2
clone_size: NA
v_call: TRBV2
j_call: TRBJ2-1

cdr3_aa: CASSSGQAIYNEQFF
cdr3_nt: TGTGCCAGCAGTAGTGGACAGGCTATCTACAATGAGCAGTTCTTC
d_call: TRBD1
clone_size: NA
v_call: TRBV6-6
j_call: TRBJ2-1

cdr3_aa: CSVQGTSDNEQFF
cdr3_nt: TGCAGCGTCCAGGGGACTAGTGACAATGAGCAGTTCTTC
d_call: TRBD2
clone_size: NA
v_call: TRBV29-1
j_call: TRBJ2-1

cdr3_aa: CASSPDRATYEQYF
cdr3_nt: TGCGCCAGCAGCCCGGACAGGGCAACCTACGAGCAGTACTTC
d_call: TRBD1
clone_size: NA
v_call: TRBV5-1
j_call: TRBJ2-7

cdr3_aa: CASSPPGGAPGEAFF
cdr3_nt: TGTGCCAGCAGTCCCCCCGGGGGAGCCCCGGGGGAAGCTTTCTTT
d_call: NA
clone_size: NA
v_call: TRBV28
j_call: TRBJ1-1

cdr3_aa: CASRGRGGTDTQYF
cdr3_nt: TGTGCCAGCAGAGGGCGGGGAGGCACAGATACGCAGTATTTT
d_call: NA
clone_size: NA
v_call: TRBV25-1
j_call: TRBJ2-3

cdr3_aa: CASKTGNQETQYF
cdr3_nt: TGTGCCTCGAAGACAGGGAACCAAGAGACCCAGTACTTC
d_call: TRBD1
clone_size: NA
v_call: TRBV6-5
j_call: TRBJ2-5

cdr3_aa: CASSIDLAGTASNQPQHF
cdr3_nt: TGTGCCAGTAGTATAGATCTCGCCGGGACAGCAAGCAATCAGCCCCAGCATTTT
d_call: TRBD1
clone_size: NA
v_call: TRBV19
j_call: TRBJ1-5

cdr3_aa: CASSLGTSGGFLSYNEQFF
cdr3_nt: TGCGCCAGCAGCTTGGGGACTAGCGGGGGGTTCCTCTCCTACAATGAGCAGTTCTTC
d_call: TRBD2
clone_size: NA
v_call: TRBV5-1
j_call: TRBJ2-1

cdr3_aa: CASSLSGKSSYNEQFF
cdr3_nt: TGTGCCAGCAGCTTATCCGGGAAGAGCTCCTACAATGAGCAGTTCTTC
d_call: NA
clone_size: NA
v_call: TRBV7-9
j_call: TRBJ2-1

cdr3_aa: CASRRQGDFDYGYTF
cdr3_nt: TGTGCCAGCAGGCGTCAGGGGGATTTCGACTATGGCTACACCTTC
d_call: TRBD1
clone_size: NA
v_call: TRBV7-2
j_call: TRBJ1-2

cdr3_aa: CASSYSGTYEQYF
cdr3_nt: TGTGCCAGCAGTTACTCTGGGACTTACGAGCAGTACTTC
d_call: NA
clone_size: NA
v_call: TRBV6-5
j_call: TRBJ2-7

cdr3_aa: CASSPATGSYSPLHF
cdr3_nt: TGTGCCAGCAGCCCGGCCACAGGTTCCTATTCACCCCTCCACTTT
d_call: NA
clone_size: NA
v_call: TRBV5-5
j_call: TRBJ1-6

cdr3_aa: CASSGTGRGGYTF
cdr3_nt: TGTGCCAGCAGCGGGACAGGGCGGGGAGGCTACACCTTC
d_call: TRBD1
clone_size: NA
v_call: TRBV7-9
j_call: TRBJ1-2

cdr3_aa: CASSYEFSGGPIGDEQFF
cdr3_nt: TGTGCCAGCAGTTACGAGTTTAGCGGGGGACCAATTGGGGATGAGCAGTTCTTC
d_call: TRBD2
clone_size: NA
v_call: TRBV6-2/TRBV6-3
j_call: TRBJ2-1

cdr3_aa: CASSQSGQGSTDTQYF
cdr3_nt: TGCGCCAGCAGCCAATCCGGACAGGGGTCCACAGATACGCAGTATTTT
d_call: TRBD1
clone_size: NA
v_call: TRBV4-3
j_call: TRBJ2-3

cdr3_aa: CATSRDGLGSSSYNEQFF
cdr3_nt: TGTGCCACCAGCAGAGATGGGTTGGGCTCGAGCTCCTACAATGAGCAGTTCTTC
d_call: NA
clone_size: NA
v_call: TRBV15
j_call: TRBJ2-1

cdr3_aa: CASSYGGSLARSDGYTF
cdr3_nt: TGTGCCAGCAGTTACGGTGGGAGCCTCGCCCGTTCTGATGGCTACACCTTC
d_call: NA
clone_size: NA
v_call: TRBV6-2/TRBV6-3
j_call: TRBJ1-2

cdr3_aa: CASSFHGEKSPLHF
cdr3_nt: TGTGCCAGCAGCTTTCACGGGGAAAAGTCACCCCTCCACTTT
d_call: NA
clone_size: NA
v_call: TRBV7-9
j_call: TRBJ1-6

cdr3_aa: CASRLGLPGTGELFF
cdr3_nt: TGTGCCAGCAGATTGGGACTCCCGGGGACCGGGGAGCTGTTTTTT
d_call: NA
clone_size: NA
v_call: TRBV28
j_call: TRBJ2-2

cdr3_aa: CASSGTGSWSSTEAFF
cdr3_nt: TGTGCCAGCAGTGGAACAGGGTCTTGGTCTAGCACTGAAGCTTTCTTT
d_call: NA
clone_size: NA
v_call: TRBV6-1
j_call: TRBJ1-1

cdr3_aa: CASSLGQDRASPLHF
cdr3_nt: TGTGCCAGCAGCTTAGGGCAGGACAGGGCTTCACCCCTCCACTTT
d_call: TRBD1
clone_size: NA
v_call: TRBV7-8
j_call: TRBJ1-6

cdr3_aa: CASSLATSSYNSPLHF
cdr3_nt: TGTGCCAGCAGCTTAGCGACGAGCTCCTATAATTCACCCCTCCACTTT
d_call: NA
clone_size: NA
v_call: TRBV3-1/TRBV3-2
j_call: TRBJ1-6

cdr3_aa: CATSDLPAGQSYEQYF
cdr3_nt: TGTGCCACCAGTGATTTGCCCGCGGGACAGTCCTACGAGCAGTACTTC
d_call: NA
clone_size: NA
v_call: TRBV24-1
j_call: TRBJ2-7

cdr3_aa: CASSGQGTYEQYF
cdr3_nt: TGTGCCAGCTCCGGACAGGGTACCTACGAGCAGTACTTC
d_call: TRBD1
clone_size: once
v_call: TRBV18
j_call: TRBJ2-7

cdr3_aa: CASSAHYGYTF
cdr3_nt: TGTGCCAGCAGCGCGCACTATGGCTACACCTTC
d_call: NA
clone_size: NA
v_call: TRBV11-2
j_call: TRBJ1-2

cdr3_aa: CASSPRLAGGDTGELFF
cdr3_nt: TGTGCCAGCAGCCCACGGTTAGCGGGAGGGGACACCGGGGAGCTGTTTTTT
d_call: TRBD2
clone_size: NA
v_call: TRBV13
j_call: TRBJ2-2

cdr3_aa: CATRTSYEQYF
cdr3_nt: TGTGCCACCAGGACTAGCTACGAGCAGTACTTC
d_call: NA
clone_size: NA
v_call: TRBV24-1
j_call: TRBJ2-7

cdr3_aa: CASSLGGQGAGNTIYF
cdr3_nt: TGTGCCAGCAGCTTAGGAGGGCAGGGGGCGGGAAACACCATATATTTT
d_call: TRBD1
clone_size: NA
v_call: TRBV7-2
j_call: TRBJ1-3

cdr3_aa: CASRQLAGGYNEQFF
cdr3_nt: TGTGCCAGCAGGCAGCTAGCGGGGGGGTACAATGAGCAGTTCTTC
d_call: TRBD2
clone_size: NA
v_call: TRBV2
j_call: TRBJ2-1

cdr3_aa: CASSFSDNYGYTF
cdr3_nt: TGTGCCAGCAGTTTCTCAGATAACTATGGCTACACCTTC
d_call: NA
clone_size: NA
v_call: TRBV28
j_call: TRBJ1-2

cdr3_aa: CASTGSIGTSYNEQFF
cdr3_nt: TGCGCCAGCACGGGTAGCATCGGTACCTCCTACAATGAGCAGTTCTTC
d_call: NA
clone_size: NA
v_call: TRBV5-1
j_call: TRBJ2-1

cdr3_aa: CASSERASSKGNEQYF
cdr3_nt: TGTGCCAGCAGTGAGCGCGCTAGCTCAAAAGGCAACGAGCAGTACTTC
d_call: NA
clone_size: NA
v_call: TRBV6-1
j_call: TRBJ2-7

cdr3_aa: CASSQIQGSGNTIYF
cdr3_nt: TGTGCCAGCAGCCAGATACAGGGCTCTGGAAACACCATATATTTT
d_call: NA
clone_size: NA
v_call: TRBV4-2
j_call: TRBJ1-3

cdr3_aa: CASSPLGGVAEQFF
cdr3_nt: TGTGCCAGCAGTCCCTTGGGGGGTGTGGCGGAGCAGTTCTTC
d_call: NA
clone_size: NA
v_call: TRBV7-2
j_call: TRBJ2-1

cdr3_aa: CASKLAGGNTGELFF
cdr3_nt: TGTGCCAGCAAATTAGCGGGGGGGAACACCGGGGAGCTGTTTTTT
d_call: TRBD2
clone_size: NA
v_call: TRBV11-2
j_call: TRBJ2-2

cdr3_aa: CSVERDRGLDYGYTF
cdr3_nt: TGCAGCGTCGAACGGGACAGGGGGCTGGACTATGGCTACACCTTC
d_call: TRBD1
clone_size: NA
v_call: TRBV29-1
j_call: TRBJ1-2

cdr3_aa: CASSQDFGTGGKGEKLFF
cdr3_nt: TGCGCCAGCAGCCAAGATTTTGGGACAGGCGGCAAGGGTGAAAAACTGTTTTTT
d_call: TRBD1
clone_size: NA
v_call: TRBV4-3
j_call: TRBJ1-4

cdr3_aa: CASSLTTGRSGNTIYF
cdr3_nt: TGTGCCAGCTCACTTACGACAGGCCGCTCTGGAAACACCATATATTTT
d_call: NA
clone_size: NA
v_call: TRBV18
j_call: TRBJ1-3

cdr3_aa: CASSPNEGDGYTF
cdr3_nt: TGTGCCAGCTCACCTAATGAGGGGGATGGCTACACCTTC
d_call: NA
clone_size: once
v_call: TRBV18
j_call: TRBJ1-2

cdr3_aa: CASSLARLNTGELFF
cdr3_nt: TGTGCCAGCAGCTTGGCCAGACTGAACACCGGGGAGCTGTTTTTT
d_call: NA
clone_size: NA
v_call: TRBV7-2
j_call: TRBJ2-2

cdr3_aa: CASSERGQGLSEAFF
cdr3_nt: TGTGCCAGCAGTGAACGGGGACAGGGGCTGTCTGAAGCTTTCTTT
d_call: TRBD1
clone_size: NA
v_call: TRBV2
j_call: TRBJ1-1